One sample yielded the 8 T cell receptor beta chains listed below, sequenced in a study of CD8+CD57+ T cells in acquired aplastic anemia. The use of genomic DNA as template underpinned the TCR beta VDJ and CDR3 profiling. MiXCR, applied by TCRdb to the reads, yields one record per CDR3 protein. The top ten clones hold roughly two thirds of a sample with roughly 100,000 distinct CDR3 sequences, about 66% of them seen once. Only patients with CD8+CD57+ cell expansion on flow cytometry were chosen for sequencing. Sequences were obtained from sorted CD4+, CD8+, or CD8+CD57+ T cells (not recorded which) from PBMCs. The receptors stem from a human donor with aplastic anemia.

The rearrangement uses TRBV15 and TRBJ2-1; D might be TRBD1 (6 bases). This CDR3 is built from 18 residues. From germline, CDR1 is LNHNV and CDR2 YYDKDF (reference sequence). The V end lost 0 bases, the J end lost 6 bases, and 21 bases lay between the germline ends. The CDR3: CATSRDKGTPVGLNEQFF. In DNA, the CDR3 is TGTGCCACCAGCAGAGATAAGGGGACACCGGTCGGGCTCAATGAGCAGTTCTTC.

J is TRBJ2-7 and V is TRBV7-3; TRBD1 agrees at 9 bases. CDR3 length: 15 amino acids. J lost 2 bases, V lost 5 bases, and 7 bases had no gene match. The germline CDR1 and CDR2 sequences are SGHTA and FQGTGA. The CDR3 region is CASSEQGAPAYEQYF. The CDR3 DNA reads as TGTGCCAGCAGCGAACAGGGGGCGCCCGCCTACGAGCAGTACTTC. The whole variable domain, filled in from reference TRBV7-3 and TRBJ2-7, reads GAGVSQTPSNKVTEKGKYVELRCDPISGHTALYWYRQSLGQGPEFLIYFQGTGAADDSGLPNDRFFAVRPEGSVSTLKIQRTERGDSAVYLCASSEQGAPAYEQYFGPGTRLTVT.

The chain links TRBV12-3 or TRBV12-4 to TRBJ2-7; D remains unclear. Trimming shortened V by 3 bases and J by 9 bases, and 12 bases separated the two germline ends. This CDR3 spans 12 amino acids. This CDR3 reads CASSLAEAGQYF. DNA of the CDR3: TGTGCCAGCAGTTTGGCCGAAGCCGGGCAGTACTTC.

The chain carries TRBV11-2 and TRBJ2-6, with 8 bases aligning to TRBD1. Germline CDR1 is SGHAT and CDR2 is FQNNGV. J was trimmed by 4 bases and V by 3 bases; bases with no gene match: 8. The CDR3 sequence is 17 residues long. The CDR3 DNA follows: TGTGCCAGCAGCTTGGGACAGGTCTTCGCAGGGGCCAACGTCCTGACTTTC. This encodes CASSLGQVFAGANVLTF.

V gene TRBV11-2 combines with J gene TRBJ1-2, with D tentatively TRBD1 (6 bases). Trimming took off 1 base at V and 2 bases at J, with 14 bases between the two ends. Germline CDR1 reads SGHAT; CDR2 reads FQNNGV. This CDR3 is 16 amino acids long. CDR3 coding DNA: TGTGCCAGCAGCTTAGGTTGGGGGCAGGGCAACTATGGCTACACCTTC. It is translated as CASSLGWGQGNYGYTF. The full variable domain, rest sourced from reference TRBV11-2 and TRBJ1-2, is EAGVAQSPRYKIIEKRQSVAFWCNPISGHATLYWYQQILGQGPKLLIQFQNNGVVDDSQLPKDRFSAERLKGVDSTLKIQPAKLEDSAVYLCASSLGWGQGNYGYTFGSGTRLTVV.

This clonotype has only a few counts. One base away lies a much larger clone, so this may be a sequencing read error. This CDR3 reads CASSLRTNGGANIQYF. CDR3 in DNA: TGTGCCAGCAGCTTAAGGACTAACGGGGGGGCTAACATTCAGTACTTC. The chain joins TRBV7-2 to TRBJ2-4, with 8 bases matching TRBD2. This CDR3 has 16 residues. The germline CDR1 and CDR2 sequences are SGHTA and FQGNSA. V shed 2 bases and J 7 bases; nucleotides not matched to a gene: 10.

The chain couples TRBV20-1 to TRBJ1-1; D call uncertain. The CDR3 totals 16 residues. CDR1 and CDR2 from the germline V gene are DFQATT and SNEGSKA (reference sequence). Trimming took off 0 bases at V and 0 bases at J, with 14 bases between the two ends. CDR3 sequence reads: CSARDFRFNMNTEAFF. CDR3 DNA: TGCAGTGCTAGAGATTTTAGGTTTAACATGAACACTGAAGCTTTCTTT.

V gene TRBV24-1 combines with J gene TRBJ2-3; the D is unclear. The V end lost 10 bases, the J end lost 4 bases, and 8 bases lay between the germline ends. CDR3 length equals 11 residues. Per the germline V gene, CDR1 is KGHDR and CDR2 is SFDVKD. CDR3 sequence: CATKTADTQYF. The CDR3 DNA reads TGTGCCACGAAGACGGCAGATACGCAGTATTTT.